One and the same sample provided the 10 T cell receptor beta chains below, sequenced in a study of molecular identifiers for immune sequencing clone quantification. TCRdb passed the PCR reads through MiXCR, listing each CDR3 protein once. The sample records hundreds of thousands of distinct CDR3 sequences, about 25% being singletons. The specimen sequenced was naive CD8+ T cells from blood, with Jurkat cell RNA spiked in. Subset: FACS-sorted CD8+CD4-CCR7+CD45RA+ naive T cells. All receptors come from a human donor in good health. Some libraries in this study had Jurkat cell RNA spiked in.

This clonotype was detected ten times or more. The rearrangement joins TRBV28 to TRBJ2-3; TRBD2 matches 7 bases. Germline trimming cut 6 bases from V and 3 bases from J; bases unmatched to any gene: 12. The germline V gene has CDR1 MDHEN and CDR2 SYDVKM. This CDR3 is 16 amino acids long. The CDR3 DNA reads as TGTGCCAGCAGACCGTCTGCGGCTAGCGGAACAGATACGCAGTATTTT. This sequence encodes CASRPSAASGTDTQYF.

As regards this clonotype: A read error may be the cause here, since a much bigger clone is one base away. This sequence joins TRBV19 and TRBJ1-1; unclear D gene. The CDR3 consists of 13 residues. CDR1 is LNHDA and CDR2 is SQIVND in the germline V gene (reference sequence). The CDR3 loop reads CASKPPGNTEALF. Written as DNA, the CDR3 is TGTGCCAGTAAACCACCCGGGAACACTGAAGCTCTCTTT.

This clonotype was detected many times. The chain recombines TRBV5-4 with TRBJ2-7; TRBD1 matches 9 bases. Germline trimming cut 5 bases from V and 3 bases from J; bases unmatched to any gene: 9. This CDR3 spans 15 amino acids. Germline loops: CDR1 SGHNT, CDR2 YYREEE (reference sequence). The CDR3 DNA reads TGTGCCAGCAGTTCCCCGGGACAGGGAGACTACGAGCAGTACTTC. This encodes CASSSPGQGDYEQYF.

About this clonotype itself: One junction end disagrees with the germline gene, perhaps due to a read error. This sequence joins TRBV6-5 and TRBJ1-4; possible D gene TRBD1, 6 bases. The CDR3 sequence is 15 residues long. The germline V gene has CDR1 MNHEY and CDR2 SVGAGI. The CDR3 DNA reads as TGTGCCAGCGGTTACGTGGGGGGCACTAATGAAAAACTGTTTTTT. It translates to CASGYVGGTNEKLFF.

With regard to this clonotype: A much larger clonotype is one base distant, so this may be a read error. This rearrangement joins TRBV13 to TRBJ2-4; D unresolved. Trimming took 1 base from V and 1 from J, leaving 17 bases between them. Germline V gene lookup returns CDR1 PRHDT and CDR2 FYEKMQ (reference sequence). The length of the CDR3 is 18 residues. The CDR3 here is CASSLVGAVDRAKNIQYF. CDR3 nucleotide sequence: TGTGCCAGCAGCTTAGTCGGCGCCGTCGATCGGGCCAAAAACATTCAGTACTTC.

CDR3 loop: CASSLTPFGNTIYF. In nucleotides, the CDR3 is TGTGCCAGCAGCCTGACACCGTTTGGAAACACCATATATTTT. The rearrangement links TRBV28 to TRBJ1-3; D gene uncertain. V was cut by 6 bases and J by 3 bases, with 12 bases left in between. CDR1 and CDR2 (germline): MDHEN, SYDVKM. This CDR3 region has 14 residues. Complete variable domain (other parts from reference TRBV28 and TRBJ1-3): DVKVTQSSRYLVKRTGEKVFLECVQDMDHENMFWYRQDPGLGLRLIYFSYDVKMKEKGDIPEGYSVSREKKERFSLILESASTNQTSMYLCASSLTPFGNTIYFGEGSWLTVV.

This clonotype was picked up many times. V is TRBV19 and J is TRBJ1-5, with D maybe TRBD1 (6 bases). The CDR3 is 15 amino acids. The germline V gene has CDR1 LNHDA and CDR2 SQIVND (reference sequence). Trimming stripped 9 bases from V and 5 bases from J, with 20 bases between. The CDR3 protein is CASHLGRGPHQPQHF. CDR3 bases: TGTGCCAGCCACCTAGGCAGGGGCCCCCATCAGCCCCAGCATTTT. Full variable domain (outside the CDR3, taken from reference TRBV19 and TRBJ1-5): DGGITQSPKYLFRKEGQNVTLSCEQNLNHDAMYWYRQDPGQGLRLIYYSQIVNDFQKGDIAEGYSVSREKKESFPLTVTSAQKNPTAFYLCASHLGRGPHQPQHFGDGTRLSIL.

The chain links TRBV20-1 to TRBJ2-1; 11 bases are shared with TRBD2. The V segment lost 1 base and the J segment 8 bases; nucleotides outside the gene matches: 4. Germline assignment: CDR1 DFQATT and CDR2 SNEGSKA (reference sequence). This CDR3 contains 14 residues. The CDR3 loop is CSARGLAGGYEQFF. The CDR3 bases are TGCAGTGCTAGAGGGCTAGCGGGAGGATATGAGCAGTTCTTC.

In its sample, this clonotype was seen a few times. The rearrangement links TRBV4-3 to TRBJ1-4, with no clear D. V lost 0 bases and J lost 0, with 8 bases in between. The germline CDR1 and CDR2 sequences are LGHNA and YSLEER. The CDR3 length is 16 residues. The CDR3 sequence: CASSQDQATTNEKLFF. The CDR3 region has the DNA TGCGCCAGCAGCCAAGATCAGGCCACAACTAATGAAAAACTGTTTTTT.

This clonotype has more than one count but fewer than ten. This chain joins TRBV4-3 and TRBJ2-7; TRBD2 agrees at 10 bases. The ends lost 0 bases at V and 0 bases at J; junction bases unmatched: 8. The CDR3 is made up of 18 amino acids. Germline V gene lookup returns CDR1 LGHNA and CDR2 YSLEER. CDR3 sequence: CASSQDLPSGGPSYEQYF. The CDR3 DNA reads TGCGCCAGCAGCCAAGATCTACCTAGCGGGGGCCCCTCCTACGAGCAGTACTTC.